This T cell receptor beta chain was found in a study of T cells in localized non-small cell lung cancer. The ends were cut back, 5 bases at V and 7 bases at J, with 17 bases in the middle. The CDR3 extends over 14 amino acids. The germline V gene encodes CDR1 LNHDA and CDR2 SQIVND (reference sequence). Measured with immunoSEQ multiplex PCR; TCRdb has only the in-frame clones, and not every one. The sample consists of 3,000 to 4,500 clones, about 26% of them appearing once. On this clone: Its specificity is unknown.

General study results and limits: Owing to sequencing of a solitary tumor region, heterogeneity cannot be discounted.

Sequencing was performed on lung tumor tissue, taken before any cancer treatment. The receptor comes from a woman between 40 and 69 years old with stage I lung adenocarcinoma. The chain recombines TRBV19 with TRBJ1-2; possibly TRBD1 for D (6 bases). The CDR3, as DNA: TGTGCCAGTAGTGGTCCGGGACAACATATTGGCTACACCTTC. It encodes CASSGPGQHIGYTF.